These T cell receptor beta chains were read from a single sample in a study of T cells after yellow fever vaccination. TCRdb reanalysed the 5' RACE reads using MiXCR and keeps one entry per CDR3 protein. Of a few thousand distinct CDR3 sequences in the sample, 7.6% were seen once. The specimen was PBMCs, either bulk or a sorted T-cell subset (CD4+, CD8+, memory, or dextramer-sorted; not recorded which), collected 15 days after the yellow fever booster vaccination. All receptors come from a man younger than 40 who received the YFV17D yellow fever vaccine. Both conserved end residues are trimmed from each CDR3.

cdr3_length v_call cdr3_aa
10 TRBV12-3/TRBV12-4 ASSLDRVEQY
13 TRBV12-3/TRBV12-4 ASRLGSGSPYEQY
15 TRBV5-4 ASSSTSTSGSHNEQF
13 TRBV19 ASRATSGNGYEQY
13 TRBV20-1 SAPTSGQYSYEQY
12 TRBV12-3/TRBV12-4 ASRSRGGMLGYT
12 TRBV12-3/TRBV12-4 ASSSTSGREELF
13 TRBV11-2 ASSLTSGSTDTQY
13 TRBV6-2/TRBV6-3 ASSSLGGGDQPQH
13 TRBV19 ASSVGQSSYNEQF
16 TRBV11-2 ASSLRGLAGFIGIEQY
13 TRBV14 ASRPSYRENSPLH
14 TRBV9 ASSVSLAGVINEQF
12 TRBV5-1 ASSSELAADTQY
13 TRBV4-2 ASSPRQGQTYEQY
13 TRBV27 ASSLSSREYNEQF
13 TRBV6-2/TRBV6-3 ASSLGGPFRQPQH
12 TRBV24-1 ATSGQGYTGELF
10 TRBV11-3 ASSLVYNEQF
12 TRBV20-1 SARHHLTGTEAF
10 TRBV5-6 ASRVGGYEQY
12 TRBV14 ASSQDWGLNEQF
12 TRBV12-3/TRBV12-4 ASSRRVTGEKLF
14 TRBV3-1 ASSQARTGVPGELF
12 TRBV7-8 ARGRGAGINEQF
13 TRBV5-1 ASSLAAGVFETQY
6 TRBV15 SNQPQH
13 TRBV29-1 SVEVGLQRAYEQY
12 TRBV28 ASRSPHQGAEAF
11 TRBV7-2 ASSGWRGAEAF
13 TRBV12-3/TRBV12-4 ASSLRRASTDTQY
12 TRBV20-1 SARSTGGGEKLF
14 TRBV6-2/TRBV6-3 ASSSGLAESQETQY
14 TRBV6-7 CSASRAAGGTDTQY
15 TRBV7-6 ASSLGIRRTRQETQY
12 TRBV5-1 ASSLEPRGGELF
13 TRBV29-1 SVGQGRSGANVLT
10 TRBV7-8 ASKLQGDTQY
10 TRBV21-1 ASSLAQETQY
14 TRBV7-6 ASSLVGTFLTDTQY
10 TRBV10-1 ARGQGANEQF
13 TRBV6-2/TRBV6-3 ASSKSGRAVNEQF
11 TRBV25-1 ASSEYAAGELF
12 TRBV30 AASGASGTGELF
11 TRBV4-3 ASSAGGSYEQY
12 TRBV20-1 SARDRQREREQF
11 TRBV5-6 ASSPGLPGEQY
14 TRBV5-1 ASSVGGALANQPQH
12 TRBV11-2 ASSQRLAEETQY
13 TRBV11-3 ASSVEGHILTEAF
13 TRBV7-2 ASSRWAGEGETQY
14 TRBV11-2 ASVSSGGSWAGELF
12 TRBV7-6 ASSPGAGQETQY
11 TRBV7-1 ASWGHRGHEQF
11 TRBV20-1 SASLASYNEQF
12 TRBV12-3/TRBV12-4 ASSLTRIYNEQF
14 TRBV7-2 ASSPRRDTTGEKLF
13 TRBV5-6 ASSFVGQGPQAQH
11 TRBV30 AWSVSSNTEAF
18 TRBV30 AWSDFLRRGLPGANYGYT